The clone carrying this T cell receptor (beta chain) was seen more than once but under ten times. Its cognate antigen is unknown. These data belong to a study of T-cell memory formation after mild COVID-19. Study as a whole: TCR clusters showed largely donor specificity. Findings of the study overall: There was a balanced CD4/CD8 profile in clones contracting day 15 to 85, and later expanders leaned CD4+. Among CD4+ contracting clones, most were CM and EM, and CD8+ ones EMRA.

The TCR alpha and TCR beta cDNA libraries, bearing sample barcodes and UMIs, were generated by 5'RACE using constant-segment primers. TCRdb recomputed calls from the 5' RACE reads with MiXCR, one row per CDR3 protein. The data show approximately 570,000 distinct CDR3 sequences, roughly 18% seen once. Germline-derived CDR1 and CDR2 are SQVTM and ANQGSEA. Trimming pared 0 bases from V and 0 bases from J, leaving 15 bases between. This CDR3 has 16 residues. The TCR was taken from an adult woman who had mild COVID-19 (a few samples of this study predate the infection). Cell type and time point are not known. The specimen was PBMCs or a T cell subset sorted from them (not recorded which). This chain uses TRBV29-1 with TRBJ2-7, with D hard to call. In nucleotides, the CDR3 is TGCAGCGTTGAAGATGATCGTGACGGAAGCTCCTACGAGCAGTACTTC. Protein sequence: CSVEDDRDGSSYEQYF.